The 22 T cell receptor beta chains below were found in one sample sequenced in a study of T cells in Graves' hyperthyroidism and ophthalmopathy (dated by TCRdb to between 2017 and 2020). The library came from multiplex PCR. Sequenced on an Illumina HiSeq 2000. Amplification of TCR beta CDR3 regions was carried out from RNA transcripts. A first-round RT-PCR of the TCR CDR3 used the HTBI primer set with the Qiagen OneStep RT-PCR kit. The raw public data were reprocessed by TCRdb itself: fastp quality trimming at Q25, MiXCR clonotype calling, in-frame beta chains only. Rows are unified per CDR3 protein, each entry keeping the most common DNA and genes. The sample profile shows about 96,000 distinct CDR3 sequences; about 51% of them were found once. In total, the top ten clones hold 25% to 30% of the sample. The sequenced sample consisted of blood. These receptors were obtained from a middle-aged woman with Graves' hyperthyroidism.

The V and J genes are TRBV2 and TRBJ2-3; unclear D gene. V lost 4 bases, J lost 1 base, and 12 bases lay in between. CDR3 length equals 15 residues. The germline CDR1 and CDR2 sequences are SNHLY and FYNNEI. CDR3 in amino acids: CASSGTEDGTDTQYF. For the CDR3, the DNA is TGTGCCAGCAGTGGGACCGAGGATGGCACAGATACGCAGTATTTT.

This clonotype was detected ten times or more. V and J are TRBV6-6 and TRBJ1-5, with D perhaps TRBD1 (5 bases). Germline V gene data show CDR1 as MNHNY and CDR2 as SVGAGI (reference sequence). The CDR3 consists of 13 residues. V was trimmed by 6 bases and J by 5 bases, leaving 11 bases between them. The CDR3 here is CASRADSHQPQHF. CDR3 nucleotides: TGTGCCAGCAGAGCTGACAGCCATCAGCCCCAGCATTTT.

The sample holds many counts of this clonotype. Since a much larger clone is just one base distant, this may be a read error. The V gene is TRBV10-3, the J gene TRBJ1-3; a weak D match, TRBD1 (5 bases). The CDR3 is made up of 14 amino acids. Per the germline V gene, CDR1 is ENHRY and CDR2 is SYGVKD. The CDR3: CAIGKQVGGNTMYF. The CDR3 DNA reads as TGTGCCATCGGAAAACAGGTTGGCGGAAACACCATGTATTTT.

This clonotype was found many times. The genes are TRBV12-3 or TRBV12-4 and TRBJ1-5, with 7 bases fitting TRBD1. The CDR3 is made up of 17 amino acids. With V trimmed by 5 bases and J by 2 bases, 12 bases remained unmatched. The CDR3 sequence is CASSPGTEFLGNQPQHF. In DNA form, the CDR3 reads TGTGCCAGCAGTCCCGGGACAGAATTTTTGGGCAATCAGCCCCAGCATTTT.

As concerns this clonotype: Sequence at one end of the junction differs from germline and may be a read error. V usage is TRBV5-4 and J usage is TRBJ2-2; a weak D match, TRBD2 (5 bases). The CDR3 sequence is 17 residues long. Germline V gives CDR1 SGHNT, CDR2 YYREEE (reference sequence). CDR3 sequence reads: CVSSLALGPDYTGELSF. In nucleotides, the CDR3 is TGTGTCAGCAGCTTGGCCTTAGGACCGGATTACACCGGGGAGCTGTCTTTT.

This clonotype was detected ten times or more. The chain uses TRBV13 and TRBJ2-7; 9 nucleotides line up with TRBD2. V gave up 4 bases and J gave up 7 bases; unmatched junction bases: 17. The CDR3 contains 17 residues. CDR1 is PRHDT, CDR2 FYEKMQ, per germline (reference sequence). CDR3 amino acids: CASSWRAGGPLGGEQYF. Written as DNA, the CDR3 is TGTGCCAGCAGCTGGCGGGCGGGAGGGCCTCTAGGGGGGGAGCAGTACTTC. The full variable domain, rest sourced from reference TRBV13 and TRBJ2-7, is AAGVIQSPRHLIKEKRETATLKCYPIPRHDTVYWYQQGPGQDPQFLISFYEKMQSDKGSIPDRFSAQQFSDYHSELNMSSLELGDSALYFCASSWRAGGPLGGEQYFGPGTRLTVT.

This clonotype was counted many times. The CDR3 DNA is TGCGCCAGCAGCGCCGAGGGGAGCTATGGCTACACCTTC. Translation: CASSAEGSYGYTF. The chain links TRBV5-1 to TRBJ1-2; TRBD1 is a possible D gene (5 bases). CDR3 size: 13 residues. CDR1 is SGHRS and CDR2 is YFSETQ in the germline V gene. The ends were cut back, 4 bases at V and 4 bases at J, with 11 bases in the middle.

The chain has TRBV20-1 and TRBJ2-5, with TRBD2 identical over 8 bases. The CDR3 has 12 amino acids. Losses at the gene ends were 3 bases for V and 7 bases for J; bases not matched to a gene: 4. Germline V gene data show CDR1 as DFQATT and CDR2 as SNEGSKA (reference sequence). The chain's CDR3 is CSASALAGTQYF. In nucleotides, the CDR3 is TGCAGTGCTAGCGCTCTAGCGGGGACCCAGTACTTC.

This chain uses TRBV9 with TRBJ2-7, with TRBD2 identical over 7 bases. This CDR3 has 16 amino acids. Germline values: CDR1 SGDLS, CDR2 YYNGEE. V shed 3 bases and J 3 bases; nucleotides not matched to a gene: 12. CDR3 residues: CASSGSGEGGLYEQYF. The CDR3 DNA follows: TGTGCCAGCAGCGGTAGCGGTGAGGGAGGGCTCTACGAGCAGTACTTC.

This clonotype was seen at least ten times. The chain is built from TRBV7-9 and TRBJ2-7; D is possibly TRBD2 (7 bases). Germline CDR1 is SEHNR and CDR2 is FQNEAQ (reference sequence). The ends were cut back, 5 bases at V and 3 bases at J, with 11 bases in the middle. The CDR3 length is 13 residues. The CDR3 region is CASSQGTNYEQYF. CDR3 DNA sequence: TGTGCCAGCAGCCAGGGGACTAACTACGAGCAGTACTTC.

This clonotype was counted many times. The rearrangement joins TRBV7-6 to TRBJ2-5; maybe TRBD2 (6 bases). Germline V gene data show CDR1 as SGHVS and CDR2 as FNYEAQ. V lost 1 base to trimming and J lost 6 bases, with 9 bases between them. The CDR3 is 13 amino acids. CDR3: CASSLVAVKTQYF. Written as DNA, the CDR3 is TGTGCCAGCAGCTTAGTAGCGGTGAAGACCCAGTACTTC.

CDR3 DNA sequence: TGTGCCACCCGAGGGCCGGAGGAGACCCAGTACTTC. Translated: CATRGPEETQYF. The chain combines TRBV6-5 with TRBJ2-5; D might be TRBD2 (5 bases). The CDR3 is made up of 12 amino acids. The V end lost 10 bases, the J end lost 5 bases, and 14 bases lay between the germline ends. Germline loops: CDR1 MNHEY, CDR2 SVGAGI.

The rearrangement links TRBV9 to TRBJ1-2; tentative D call: TRBD1 (5 bases). The CDR3 loop spans 17 amino acids. With 5 bases removed from V and 6 bases from J, the gap between germline ends came to 26 bases. In germline, CDR1 is SGDLS, CDR2 YYNGEE. The CDR3 DNA is TGTGCCAGCAGGATAGGGTTCCGGGACGGGGGGATTGATGGCTACACCTTC. Amino acid sequence: CASRIGFRDGGIDGYTF.

This chain links TRBV25-1 with TRBJ1-2, with D uncertain. V was clipped by 7 bases and J by 7 bases, with 10 bases between them. The CDR3 runs to 11 residues. Per germline, CDR1 MGHDK and CDR2 SYGVNS. CDR3 coding DNA: TGTGCCAGCACGGGGAGTCTTGGCTACACCTTC. Translated, it gives CASTGSLGYTF.

This clonotype was picked up a small number of times. The chain recombines TRBV10-3 with TRBJ2-3, with 10 positions matching TRBD2. This CDR3 region has 18 residues. V shed 0 bases and J 3 bases; nucleotides not matched to a gene: 9. Germline V gene lookup returns CDR1 ENHRY and CDR2 SYGVKD. CDR3 bases: TGTGCCATCAGTGAGTCTATCCTAGCGGGAGTACGTACAGATACGCAGTATTTT. Translation gives CAISESILAGVRTDTQYF.

Concerning this clonotype itself: At one of its ends the junction is not consistent with the germline gene, which may arise from a read error. The V call is TRBV4-2, the J call TRBJ2-2; tentatively, D is TRBD2 (5 bases). The CDR3 totals 14 residues. Germline lookup yields CDR1 LGHNA and CDR2 YNFKEQ. The CDR3 reads CASSLAGNTGELSW. CDR3 in DNA: TGTGCCAGCAGCTTAGCTGGAAACACCGGGGAGCTGTCTTGG.

This clonotype was detected ten times or more. The J gene is TRBJ1-4, the V gene TRBV7-9; TRBD1 is a possible D gene (6 bases). CDR1 and CDR2 (germline): SEHNR, FQNEAQ (reference sequence). V lost 3 bases and J lost 7, with 15 bases in between. CDR3 length equals 15 residues. The CDR3 region is CASSFGGGFREKLFF. Written as DNA, the CDR3 is TGTGCCAGCAGCTTTGGAGGGGGGTTTCGTGAAAAACTGTTTTTT. Complete variable domain (other parts from reference TRBV7-9 and TRBJ1-4): DTGVSQNPRHKITKRGQNVTFRCDPISEHNRLYWYRQTLGQGPEFLTYFQNEAQLEKSRLLSDRFSAERPKGSFSTLEIQRTEQGDSAMYLCASSFGGGFREKLFFGSGTQLSVL.

This clonotype was recorded only once. Being one base from a much bigger clone, this may be a read error. The rearrangement links TRBV2 to TRBJ2-7; D is unclear. V lost 4 bases, J lost 3 bases, and 10 bases lay in between. Looked up from germline, CDR1 is SNHLY and CDR2 is FYNNEI. The CDR3 extends over 13 amino acids. Here the CDR3 DNA reads TGTGCCAGCAGTGCTGCTGGTCTCTACGAGCAGTACTTC. This translates into CASSAAGLYEQYF.

This chain uses TRBV10-3 with TRBJ2-2; D is ambiguous. Germline V gene sequence: CDR1 ENHRY, CDR2 SYGVKD. V lost 11 bases, J lost 2 bases, and 15 bases lay in between. CDR3 length equals 14 residues. Here the CDR3 DNA reads TGTGCCGGCAGCCGAACAACAAACACCGGGGAGCTGTTTTTT. Its translation: CAGSRTTNTGELFF.

This clonotype turned up a few times. The chain employs TRBV7-2 and TRBJ1-2; no firm D call. Trimming left V 1 base short and J 3 bases short, with 12 bases between. This CDR3 is 15 amino acids long. The germline V gene has CDR1 SGHTA and CDR2 FQGNSA. The CDR3 sequence: CASSLDFGQHYGYTF. The CDR3 nucleotides read TGTGCCAGCAGCTTAGACTTCGGGCAGCACTATGGCTACACCTTC.

This clonotype was recorded many times. CDR3 DNA: TGTGCCATCAGTGAGATGGGTTGGTTAGTCACAGATACGCAGTATTTT. Amino acid sequence: CAISEMGWLVTDTQYF. V usage is TRBV10-3 and J usage is TRBJ2-3, with D unclear. The V gene lost 2 bases and the J gene lost 2 bases, with 14 bases spanning the gap. Germline V gene sequence: CDR1 ENHRY, CDR2 SYGVKD. CDR3 length equals 16 residues.

The CDR3 here is CSARLDRESYEQYF. The CDR3 DNA reads TGCAGTGCTAGACTCGACAGGGAGTCCTACGAGCAGTACTTC. The chain employs TRBV20-1 and TRBJ2-7, with TRBD1 identical over 7 bases. The CDR3 extends over 14 amino acids. The V segment lost 2 bases and the J segment 1 base; nucleotides outside the gene matches: 5. Germline V gene lookup returns CDR1 DFQATT and CDR2 SNEGSKA (reference sequence).